The following is a T cell receptor beta chain sequence with its context. In germline, CDR1 is SGHKS, CDR2 YYEKEE (reference sequence). CDR3 length: 15 residues. V was pared by 4 bases and J by 7 bases, with 6 bases of the junction left unmatched. This entry comes from a study of T-cell memory formation after mild COVID-19. Study background: For the most part, TCR clusters were specific to one donor.

From the 5' RACE reads, TCRdb called clonotypes with MiXCR, one entry per CDR3 protein. The sample yields 200,000 to 300,000 distinct CDR3 sequences, roughly 17% seen once. The sequenced sample consisted of PBMCs or a T cell subset sorted from them (not recorded which). The sequence came from a man aged 18 to 29 who had mild COVID-19 (a few samples of this study predate the infection). Cell type and time point are not known. The chain uses TRBV5-5 and TRBJ2-2, with 11 positions matching TRBD2. CDR3 in amino acids: CASSPRLAGSGELFF. CDR3 bases: TGTGCCAGCAGCCCCCGACTAGCGGGGAGCGGGGAGCTGTTTTTT.